The next 26 T cell receptor beta chains were all read from a single sample in a study of T cell responses to AZD1222 COVID-19 vaccine. This table comes from immunoSEQ multiplex PCR, and its TCRdb copy is limited to in-frame clones, with some not included. The table records some 140,000 clones, more than 75% of them present only once. Material: peripheral blood, obtained on day 0 of AZD1222 vaccination. The receptors derive from an adult in good health.

This chain joins TRBV29-1 and TRBJ2-7; no clear D. The CDR3 is 15 residues long. The ends were cut back, 3 bases at V and 0 bases at J, with 15 bases in the middle. Germline assignment: CDR1 SQVTM and CDR2 ANQGSEA. CDR3: CSVDGPSTLSYEQYF. In nucleotides, the CDR3 is TGCAGCGTTGATGGGCCCAGCACCCTCTCCTACGAGCAGTACTTC.

The chain joins TRBV28 to TRBJ1-6; D possibly corresponds to TRBD1 (6 bases). Germline CDR1 reads MDHEN; CDR2 reads SYDVKM. The CDR3 spans 14 residues. V shed 10 bases and J shed 0 bases, with 10 bases lying between them. CDR3 loop: CATQGLSYNSPLHF. The CDR3 DNA follows: TGTGCCACGCAGGGGCTCTCCTATAATTCACCCCTCCACTTT. The whole variable domain, remainder taken from reference TRBV28 and TRBJ1-6, is DVKVTQSSRYLVKRTGEKVFLECVQDMDHENMFWYRQDPGLGLRLIYFSYDVKMKEKGDIPEGYSVSREKKERFSLILESASTNQTSMYLCATQGLSYNSPLHFGNGTRLTVT.

The chain carries TRBV6-5 and TRBJ1-1; D call uncertain. The CDR3 is 11 residues long. CDR1 and CDR2 (germline): MNHEY, SVGAGI. V was trimmed by 4 bases and J by 9 bases, leaving 9 bases between them. The CDR3 DNA is TGTGCCAGCAGTTCCTCAGTCCAAGCTTTCTTT. It specifies CASSSSVQAFF.

The J gene is TRBJ1-1, the V gene TRBV6-5, with TRBD1 as a possible D gene (6 bases). CDR1 MNHEY and CDR2 SVGAGI come from the germline V gene. The CDR3 covers 15 residues. V lost 6 bases, J lost 0 bases, and 14 bases lay in between. CDR3 loop: CASRTQGTMNTEAFF. CDR3 coding DNA: TGTGCCAGCAGGACACAGGGTACGATGAACACTGAAGCTTTCTTT.

The chain couples TRBV2 to TRBJ1-6; D is uncertain. The length of the CDR3 is 13 residues. Between the trimmed V and J ends, which lost 6 bases and 9 bases, there was a span of 12 bases. Germline CDR1 SNHLY, CDR2 FYNNEI. The CDR3 DNA reads as TGTGCCAGCAGCGATAACTATGGTTCACCCCTCCACTTT. It encodes CASSDNYGSPLHF.

The chain joins TRBV5-1 to TRBJ2-3; TRBD1 matches 7 bases. The CDR3 runs 14 residues. J gave up 3 bases and V 0 bases, and 1 base lay outside the gene matches. Germline-derived CDR1 and CDR2 are SGHRS and YFSETQ. The CDR3, as DNA: TGCGCCAGCAGCTTGGACAGGGGTACAGATACGCAGTATTTT. Translation: CASSLDRGTDTQYF.

The chain links TRBV7-9 to TRBJ2-5, with TRBD1 matching 8 bases. Germline loops: CDR1 SEHNR, CDR2 FQNEAQ (reference sequence). The CDR3 length is 16 residues. V shed 1 base, J shed 5 bases, and the junction held 9 bases outside the gene matches. The CDR3 loop reads CASSLGLDRAKETQYF. The CDR3 DNA follows: TGTGCCAGCAGCTTAGGTTTGGACAGGGCTAAGGAGACCCAGTACTTC.

The rearrangement uses TRBV7-9 and TRBJ1-1; 7 positions match TRBD1. Germline V gene data show CDR1 as SEHNR and CDR2 as FQNEAQ (reference sequence). The CDR3 loop spans 13 amino acids. Trimming took 6 bases from V and 0 from J; bases not matched to a gene: 1. The CDR3 DNA is TGTGCCAGCAGGGGACAGCTGAACACTGAAGCTTTCTTT. Translation: CASRGQLNTEAFF.

The chain employs TRBV5-4 and TRBJ2-3; TRBD2 matches 13 bases. Looked up from germline, CDR1 is SGHNT and CDR2 is YYREEE (reference sequence). The CDR3 is made up of 15 amino acids. Trimming cost V 1 base and J 6 bases; bases outside gene matches: 2. CDR3 residues: CASSLKLAGGDTQYF. The CDR3, as DNA: TGTGCCAGCAGCTTGAAACTAGCGGGGGGGGATACGCAGTATTTT.

This chain connects TRBV6-1 to TRBJ1-5, with D unclear. The CDR3 has 11 residues. The ends were cut back, 2 bases at V and 8 bases at J, with 4 bases in the middle. Germline V gives CDR1 MNHNS, CDR2 SASEGT. This CDR3 is CASSEFKPQHF. CDR3 nucleotides: TGTGCCAGCAGTGAATTTAAGCCCCAGCATTTT.

The chain carries TRBV28 and TRBJ1-1; possibly TRBD1 for D (5 bases). CDR1 is MDHEN and CDR2 is SYDVKM in the germline V gene. The CDR3 spans 11 residues. V dropped 5 bases and J dropped 6 bases, with 7 bases sitting between them. The CDR3 loop reads CASSPGPEAFF. The CDR3, as DNA: TGTGCCAGCAGTCCGGGACCTGAAGCTTTCTTT.

The chain carries TRBV7-6 and TRBJ1-1; D may be TRBD1 (5 bases). V was clipped by 5 bases and J by 1 base, with 11 bases between them. Germline CDR1 reads SGHVS; CDR2 reads FNYEAQ. The CDR3 has 14 amino acids. DNA for the CDR3: TGTGCCAGCAGCAAGGTCGGGGGGAACACTGAAGCTTTCTTT. Its translation: CASSKVGGNTEAFF.

The V gene is TRBV5-4, the J gene TRBJ2-7; D gene uncertain. This CDR3 has 14 amino acids. Trimming removed 4 bases from V and 1 base from J, with 12 bases in between. Per germline, CDR1 SGHNT and CDR2 YYREEE (reference sequence). This CDR3 is CASSPGRNSYEQYF. DNA for the CDR3: TGTGCCAGCAGCCCTGGACGGAATTCCTACGAGCAGTACTTC.

The V gene is TRBV19, the J gene TRBJ1-2; D is possibly TRBD1 (6 bases). Between the trimmed V and J ends, which lost 5 bases and 2 bases, there was a span of 15 bases. The CDR3 contains 15 residues. In germline, CDR1 is LNHDA, CDR2 SQIVND (reference sequence). CDR3 nucleotide sequence: TGTGCCAGTAGTTCCACAGGGTGGTCGAACTATGGCTACACCTTC. Protein product: CASSSTGWSNYGYTF. Variable domain in full (rest from reference TRBV19 and TRBJ1-2): DGGITQSPKYLFRKEGQNVTLSCEQNLNHDAMYWYRQDPGQGLRLIYYSQIVNDFQKGDIAEGYSVSREKKESFPLTVTSAQKNPTAFYLCASSSTGWSNYGYTFGSGTRLTVV.

This chain joins TRBV5-1 and TRBJ1-6; a possible D gene is TRBD1 (6 bases). The germline V gene encodes CDR1 SGHRS and CDR2 YFSETQ. The ends were cut back, 1 base at V and 13 bases at J, with 12 bases in the middle. The CDR3 covers 13 residues. The CDR3 region is CASSLRTAEPLHF. CDR3 coding DNA: TGCGCCAGCAGCTTGAGGACAGCAGAGCCCCTCCACTTT.

This CDR3 reads CASSLGASYNEQFF. The DNA of the CDR3 is TGTGCCAGCAGCTTAGGGGCGTCCTACAATGAGCAGTTCTTC. The chain employs TRBV7-8 and TRBJ2-1; D call uncertain. Trimming removed 1 base at V and 1 base at J, with 5 bases between. This CDR3 region has 14 residues. CDR1 is SGHVS, CDR2 FQNEAQ, per germline.

This chain links TRBV28 with TRBJ1-5; 11 bases fit TRBD1. Germline V gives CDR1 MDHEN, CDR2 SYDVKM. CDR3 length: 14 residues. The trim removed 5 bases at V and 7 bases at J, leaving 4 bases unmatched. The CDR3 sequence: CASSRDRGGQPQHF. As DNA, the CDR3 is TGTGCCAGCAGTCGGGACAGGGGGGGGCAGCCCCAGCATTTT.

A note on this clone: A much larger clone differs from this one at a single base, so this may be a read error. V usage is TRBV12-3 or TRBV12-4 and J usage is TRBJ1-5; D not certain. This CDR3 comprises 11 residues. V was trimmed by 3 bases and J by 5 bases, leaving 2 bases between them. DNA of the CDR3: TGTGCCAGCAGTTTTGATCAGCCCCAGCATTTT. This encodes CASSFDQPQHF.

The V gene is TRBV2, the J gene TRBJ1-1; D not certain. Germline V lookup: CDR1 SNHLY, CDR2 FYNNEI. This CDR3 spans 16 amino acids. The ends were cut back, 4 bases at V and 8 bases at J, with 23 bases in the middle. CDR3 residues: CASSAPSGGQGLEAFF. The CDR3, as DNA: TGTGCCAGCAGTGCTCCGTCGGGTGGGCAAGGTTTGGAAGCTTTCTTT. Supplemented by reference TRBV2 and TRBJ1-1, the full variable domain reads EPEVTQTPSHQVTQMGQEVILRCVPISNHLYFYWYRQILGQKVEFLVSFYNNEISEKSEIFDDQFSVERPDGSNFTLKIRSTKLEDSAMYFCASSAPSGGQGLEAFFGQGTRLTVV.

The chain uses TRBV29-1 and TRBJ1-1; D perhaps matches TRBD1 (5 bases). The CDR3 sequence is 13 residues long. V lost 8 bases, J lost 1 base, and 14 bases lay in between. Germline values: CDR1 SQVTM, CDR2 ANQGSEA. The CDR3 sequence is CSFLGQPNTEAFF. CDR3 nucleotide sequence: TGCAGCTTCCTCGGACAACCGAACACTGAAGCTTTCTTT.

This clone was counted once. The chain couples TRBV7-8 to TRBJ2-1, with 13 nucleotides matching TRBD2. CDR3 size: 15 residues. The junction had 10 bases not matched to a gene; V was cut back by 5 bases and J by 12 bases. CDR1 and CDR2 (germline): SGHVS, FQNEAQ. The CDR3 region is CASSTGTSGMLVQFF. CDR3 DNA: TGTGCCAGCAGCACAGGGACTAGCGGGATGCTTGTGCAGTTCTTC.

This rearrangement joins TRBV5-4 to TRBJ1-4; possibly TRBD1 for D (5 bases). The CDR3 has 14 residues. CDR1 SGHNT and CDR2 YYREEE come from the germline V gene (reference sequence). The ends were cut back, 4 bases at V and 7 bases at J, with 14 bases in the middle. This chain's CDR3 is CASSVDGGGEKLFF. CDR3 coding DNA: TGTGCCAGCAGCGTGGACGGGGGGGGTGAAAAACTGTTTTTT.

The genes are TRBV13 and TRBJ2-3; TRBD2 is a possible D gene (6 bases). Germline V CDR1 and CDR2: PRHDT, FYEKMQ (reference sequence). The CDR3 contains 15 residues. Trimming cost V 3 bases and J 8 bases, with 18 bases left between them. The CDR3 DNA reads as TGTGCCAGCAGCTTTAATAGCGGAACCACGACTACGCAGTATTTT. Protein product: CASSFNSGTTTTQYF.

In its sample, this clone was seen a few times. The rearrangement uses TRBV12-3 or TRBV12-4 and TRBJ1-1; D remains unclear. This CDR3 contains 13 residues. The V end lost 2 bases, the J end lost 6 bases, and 10 bases lay between the germline ends. CDR3 amino acids: CASSLMGIAEAFF. In DNA form, the CDR3 reads TGTGCCAGCAGTTTAATGGGGATCGCTGAAGCTTTCTTT.

The V and J genes are TRBV19 and TRBJ1-5; D might be TRBD1 (6 bases). The length of the CDR3 is 16 residues. Germline V gene data show CDR1 as LNHDA and CDR2 as SQIVND (reference sequence). Between the trimmed V and J ends, which lost 5 bases and 3 bases, there was a span of 17 bases. DNA of the CDR3: TGTGCCAGTAGTCCCCGTATGGGGGCAACCAATCAGCCCCAGCATTTT. Its translation: CASSPRMGATNQPQHF.

The V gene is TRBV18, the J gene TRBJ1-1, with D maybe TRBD1 (6 bases). The CDR3 consists of 13 residues. Germline V CDR1 and CDR2: KGHSH, LQKENI. V was clipped by 8 bases and J by 0 bases, with 10 bases between them. The CDR3 DNA reads TGTGCCAGCCGAGGGGGGATGAACACTGAAGCTTTCTTT. As protein: CASRGGMNTEAFF.